This T cell receptor beta chain was found in a study of cytomegalovirus exposure and HLA in healthy donors. Whole-study results and caveats: Accounts indicate the classifier identified cytomegalovirus status with strong specificity and sensitivity.

About this clone itself: Its antigen is currently unknown.

Using immunoSEQ multiplex PCR, the repertoire was profiled, and TCRdb retains in-frame clones only, with some absent. The sample lists fewer than 150,000 clones, about 84% occurring once. V shed 5 bases and J 2 bases; nucleotides not matched to a gene: 6. The CDR3 length is 15 residues. The germline gives CDR1 LNHDA, CDR2 SQIVND (reference sequence). The V call is TRBV19, the J call TRBJ2-3; 8 nucleotides agree with TRBD2. The receptor was isolated from a young man in good health and CMV-seronegative. Material: PBMCs. CDR3 amino acids: CASSPQRGLTDTQYF. DNA for the CDR3: TGTGCCAGTAGTCCCCAGCGGGGGCTCACAGATACGCAGTATTTT. The whole variable domain, remainder taken from reference TRBV19 and TRBJ2-3, is DGGITQSPKYLFRKEGQNVTLSCEQNLNHDAMYWYRQDPGQGLRLIYYSQIVNDFQKGDIAEGYSVSREKKESFPLTVTSAQKNPTAFYLCASSPQRGLTDTQYFGPGTRLTVL.